Sequencing of this T cell receptor (beta chain) was carried out in a study of radiotherapy plus CTLA-4 blockade in lung cancer. Trimming took 6 bases from V and 1 from J, leaving 10 bases between them. CDR1 is MNHEY and CDR2 is SVGAGI in the germline V gene. The CDR3 covers 15 residues. Clones were read by immunoSEQ multiplex PCR, and TCRdb kept only the in-frame ones, dropping some. The data show 85,000 to 90,000 clones, around 84% seen once. This TCR derives from a human donor with non-small cell lung cancer that progressed on radiotherapy plus ipilimumab. The chain recombines TRBV6-5 with TRBJ2-6; no definite D call. Sequencing used peripheral blood, obtained from a patient treated with radiotherapy plus ipilimumab. The CDR3 reads CASSLSRSGANVLTF. For the CDR3, the DNA is TGTGCCAGCAGCTTGAGCCGATCTGGGGCCAACGTCCTGACTTTC.